Listed here are 27 T cell receptor beta chains from one sample, sequenced in a study of early T cells in non-severe SARS-CoV-2 infection. Each CDR3 protein is one row after TCRdb ran MiXCR on the 5' RACE reads. Among fewer than 85,000 distinct CDR3 sequences listed, 9% to 10% were seen once. What was sequenced was whole blood. The receptors originated from an adult who was a healthcare worker with PCR-confirmed SARS-CoV-2 infection or an uninfected control (not recorded which).

The V and J genes are TRBV20-1 and TRBJ2-1; D is possibly TRBD1 (6 bases). The ends were cut back, 3 bases at V and 10 bases at J, with 7 bases in the middle. The germline V gene encodes CDR1 DFQATT and CDR2 SNEGSKA (reference sequence). CDR3 length: 10 amino acids. The CDR3 loop is CSASRGEQFF. The CDR3 coding sequence is TGCAGTGCTAGTAGGGGGGAGCAGTTCTTC.

This clonotype was seen at least ten times. The V and J genes are TRBV28 and TRBJ2-4; no reliable D call. The ends were cut back, 7 bases at V and 9 bases at J, with 16 bases in the middle. This CDR3 region has 13 residues. From germline, CDR1 is MDHEN and CDR2 SYDVKM. The CDR3 is CASIAPDLGIQYF. The CDR3 coding sequence is TGTGCCAGCATAGCCCCGGACCTCGGCATTCAGTACTTC.

The chain has TRBV20-1 and TRBJ1-1; D not certain. The CDR3 is made up of 12 amino acids. V was clipped by 5 bases and J by 2 bases, with 9 bases between them. Per germline, CDR1 DFQATT and CDR2 SNEGSKA (reference sequence). The chain's CDR3 is CSASDINTEAFF. In DNA, the CDR3 is TGCAGTGCTTCCGACATAAACACTGAAGCTTTCTTT.

This clonotype was recorded many times. The chain joins TRBV30 to TRBJ2-6, with D hard to call. The CDR3 spans 15 residues. The V gene's germline CDR1 is GTSNPN and CDR2 SVGIG (reference sequence). Trimming cost V 1 base and J 3 bases, with 10 bases left between them. The CDR3 region is CAWSGTWSGANVLTF. The CDR3 nucleotides are TGTGCCTGGAGTGGGACCTGGAGTGGGGCCAACGTCCTGACTTTC.

This clonotype was observed a few times. The rearrangement links TRBV15 to TRBJ2-1, with D uncertain. The CDR3 spans 14 residues. The germline gives CDR1 LNHNV, CDR2 YYDKDF (reference sequence). The V end lost 1 base, the J end lost 1 base, and 5 bases lay between the germline ends. The CDR3 loop reads CATSRGLSYNEQFF. The CDR3 bases are TGTGCCACCAGCAGAGGCCTTTCCTACAATGAGCAGTTCTTC.

This clonotype was seen at least ten times. V is TRBV2 and J is TRBJ2-1; 10 bases agree with TRBD2. The germline CDR1 and CDR2 sequences are SNHLY and FYNNEI. J gave up 7 bases and V 6 bases, and 9 bases lay outside the gene matches. This CDR3 has 15 amino acids. CDR3 in amino acids: CASRDLGTSENEQFF. The DNA of the CDR3 is TGTGCCAGCAGAGACCTCGGGACTAGCGAGAATGAGCAGTTCTTC.

Ten or more counts support this clonotype. This chain links TRBV12-5 with TRBJ1-1; D is perhaps TRBD1 (5 bases). Per the germline V gene, CDR1 is LGHNT and CDR2 is FRNRAP. This CDR3 spans 11 amino acids. The CDR3: CADPRGTEAFF. For the CDR3, the DNA is TGTGCCGACCCGCGGGGGACTGAAGCTTTCTTT.

This clonotype was seen a handful of times. This chain connects TRBV28 to TRBJ2-7; D gene uncertain. Trimming stripped 4 bases from V and 1 base from J, with 8 bases between. Germline V CDR1 and CDR2: MDHEN, SYDVKM. The CDR3 is made up of 13 amino acids. The CDR3 sequence is CASSSLFSYEQYF. DNA for the CDR3: TGTGCCAGCAGTTCCCTGTTTTCCTACGAGCAGTACTTC. Together with reference TRBV28 and TRBJ2-7, the CDR3 gives the full variable domain: DVKVTQSSRYLVKRTGEKVFLECVQDMDHENMFWYRQDPGLGLRLIYFSYDVKMKEKGDIPEGYSVSREKKERFSLILESASTNQTSMYLCASSSLFSYEQYFGPGTRLTVT.

There are a few counts of this clonotype. The gene calls are TRBV18 and TRBJ1-3; no firm D call. The CDR3 extends over 15 amino acids. Germline lookup yields CDR1 KGHSH and CDR2 LQKENI. The V end lost 6 bases, the J end lost 2 bases, and 14 bases lay between the germline ends. CDR3 residues: CASSLSSGAGNTIYF. The CDR3 DNA reads as TGTGCCAGCTCTCTGAGCTCTGGGGCTGGAAACACCATATATTTT.

This clonotype was detected only a few times. CDR3 DNA sequence: TGTGCCAGCAGTGTTCGGGACATCGTCTACGAGCAGTACTTC. Its protein product is CASSVRDIVYEQYF. The genes are TRBV6-1 and TRBJ2-7; D possibly corresponds to TRBD1 (6 bases). The CDR3 sequence is 14 residues long. Looked up from germline, CDR1 is MNHNS and CDR2 is SASEGT. V shed 4 bases and J shed 3 bases, with 13 bases lying between them.

This chain connects TRBV3-1 to TRBJ2-7, with D perhaps TRBD1 (6 bases). Trimming stripped 1 base from V and 2 bases from J, with 9 bases between. Germline CDR1 LGHDT, CDR2 YNNKEL (reference sequence). The CDR3 covers 14 residues. In DNA form, the CDR3 reads TGTGCCAGCAGCCAAGGACAGGTTGCCTACGAGCAGTACTTC. Protein sequence: CASSQGQVAYEQYF.

Only a few counts were recorded for this clonotype. This sequence joins TRBV18 and TRBJ1-4; 7 nucleotides line up with TRBD1. CDR1 KGHSH and CDR2 LQKENI come from the germline V gene. V shed 3 bases and J 8 bases; nucleotides not matched to a gene: 9. This CDR3 contains 15 residues. This CDR3 reads CASSPNRGVGEKLFF. As DNA, the CDR3 is TGTGCCAGCTCACCTAACAGGGGAGTGGGCGAAAAACTGTTTTTT.

This clonotype was found many times. The V call is TRBV20-1, the J call TRBJ2-4; D ambiguous. V lost 0 bases and J lost 4, with 13 bases in between. Per the germline V gene, CDR1 is DFQATT and CDR2 is SNEGSKA (reference sequence). This CDR3 region has 15 residues. CDR3 loop: CSARDLRAPKNIQYF. CDR3 DNA: TGCAGTGCTAGAGATCTCCGAGCGCCTAAAAACATTCAGTACTTC.

This clonotype was seen repeatedly, ten times or more. The chain couples TRBV5-5 to TRBJ1-4; D ambiguous. Germline CDR1 SGHKS, CDR2 YYEKEE (reference sequence). Trimming took off 1 base at V and 7 bases at J, with 8 bases between the two ends. This CDR3 has 13 amino acids. Written as DNA, the CDR3 is TGTGCCAGCAGCTTGTATACTGTTGAAAAACTGTTTTTT. Encoded protein: CASSLYTVEKLFF.

This clonotype was seen a few times. V and J are TRBV14 and TRBJ2-7; possible D gene TRBD2, 5 bases. Trimming took 4 bases from V and 0 from J, leaving 16 bases between them. CDR3 length: 16 amino acids. Germline CDR1 SGHDN, CDR2 FVKESK. CDR3: CASSPRGSAISYEQYF. The CDR3 DNA sequence: TGTGCCAGCAGCCCCCGGGGTAGCGCGATCTCCTACGAGCAGTACTTC.

In this sample, this clonotype turned up many times. This chain links TRBV19 with TRBJ2-3; 8 bases line up with TRBD2. Trimming at V came to 3 bases and at J to 6 bases, leaving 11 bases not matched to a gene. The CDR3 has 16 amino acids. Germline V lookup: CDR1 LNHDA, CDR2 SQIVND (reference sequence). As DNA, the CDR3 is TGTGCCAGTAGTATTCTAGCGGGTCGCCGTGGGGATACGCAGTATTTT. Translation gives CASSILAGRRGDTQYF.

V gene TRBV5-4 combines with J gene TRBJ2-1, with D uncertain. This CDR3 has 14 residues. Trimming stripped 3 bases from V and 7 bases from J, with 14 bases between. The germline CDR1 and CDR2 sequences are SGHNT and YYREEE (reference sequence). In nucleotides, the CDR3 is TGTGCCAGCAGCTCTGGCACTCAAGTGAATGAGCAGTTCTTC. It translates to CASSSGTQVNEQFF.

The chain joins TRBV7-3 to TRBJ2-3, with D possibly being TRBD2 (5 bases). The length of the CDR3 is 16 residues. The V end was cut by 5 bases, the J end by 2 bases, with 17 bases between. CDR1 is SGHTA, CDR2 FQGTGA, per germline. In DNA, the CDR3 is TGTGCCAGCAGCCCCTTTTTATGGCGGGTCACAGATACGCAGTATTTT. Translation gives CASSPFLWRVTDTQYF.

This clonotype was counted only a few times. DNA of the CDR3: TGTGCCAGCAGCCCTCCCGGGACAGGGGGTGAGCAGTACTTC. It yields the protein CASSPPGTGGEQYF. This sequence joins TRBV3-1 and TRBJ2-7; 11 bases are a match to TRBD1. CDR1 LGHDT and CDR2 YNNKEL come from the germline V gene (reference sequence). The J segment lost 7 bases and the V segment lost 4 bases, leaving 6 bases of the junction unmatched. This CDR3 spans 14 amino acids.

This clonotype was seen at least ten times. The rearrangement uses TRBV2 and TRBJ1-3; the D gene is possibly TRBD1 (6 bases). Germline lookup yields CDR1 SNHLY and CDR2 FYNNEI. Deletions cut 6 bases from V and 0 bases from J, with 9 bases between. The CDR3 spans 14 residues. The DNA of the CDR3 is TGTGCCAGCAGAACAGGGTTCTCTGGAAACACCATATATTTT. Encoded protein: CASRTGFSGNTIYF.

The rearrangement joins TRBV7-8 to TRBJ2-2, with D unclear. This CDR3 region has 13 residues. Trimming cost V 5 bases and J 7 bases, with 11 bases left between them. Looked up from germline, CDR1 is SGHVS and CDR2 is FQNEAQ. This chain's CDR3 is CASSELINGELFF. As DNA, the CDR3 is TGTGCCAGCAGCGAGCTAATAAACGGGGAGCTGTTTTTT.

In this sample, this clonotype turned up many times. The chain couples TRBV6-1 to TRBJ2-3; D not certain. This CDR3 region has 14 residues. Per the germline V gene, CDR1 is MNHNS and CDR2 is SASEGT. Trimming took 6 bases from V and 5 from J, leaving 15 bases between them. The CDR3 sequence is CASRLRPDGDTQYF. The CDR3 DNA is TGTGCCAGCAGGCTACGACCGGATGGAGATACGCAGTATTTT.

The chain uses TRBV28 and TRBJ2-5; no reliable D call. Per germline, CDR1 MDHEN and CDR2 SYDVKM. CDR3 length equals 13 residues. The V end lost 3 bases, the J end lost 5 bases, and 10 bases lay between the germline ends. CDR3 residues: CASSFRIRETQYF. The CDR3 DNA is TGTGCCAGCAGTTTTAGGATCCGGGAGACCCAGTACTTC.

This clonotype was seen repeatedly, ten times or more. The rearrangement uses TRBV7-2 and TRBJ2-3; D uncertain. Germline CDR1 SGHTA, CDR2 FQGNSA. V was trimmed by 3 bases and J by 2 bases, leaving 9 bases between them. This CDR3 contains 14 residues. CDR3: CASSFASATDTQYF. Written as DNA, the CDR3 is TGTGCCAGCAGCTTTGCGAGCGCCACAGATACGCAGTATTTT.

Many counts were recorded for this clonotype. This chain joins TRBV5-1 and TRBJ2-6; D remains unclear. The germline V and J ends were trimmed by 7 bases and 0 bases, with 8 bases remaining between them. The germline V gene has CDR1 SGHRS and CDR2 YFSETQ. The CDR3 sequence is 14 residues long. The CDR3 protein is CASRASSGANVLTF. Here the CDR3 DNA reads TGCGCCAGCCGGGCAAGCTCTGGGGCCAACGTCCTGACTTTC. Variable domain in full (rest from reference TRBV5-1 and TRBJ2-6): KAGVTQTPRYLIKTRGQQVTLSCSPISGHRSVSWYQQTPGQGLQFLFEYFSETQRNKGNFPGRFSGRQFSNSRSEMNVSTLELGDSALYLCASRASSGANVLTFGAGSRLTVL.

This chain uses TRBV27 with TRBJ1-1; D uncertain. Trimming stripped 5 bases from V and 11 bases from J, with 18 bases between. In germline, CDR1 is MNHEY, CDR2 SMNVEV (reference sequence). The CDR3 covers 13 residues. The CDR3: CASSPTQAARAFF. In DNA form, the CDR3 reads TGTGCCAGCAGTCCAACTCAGGCAGCCAGGGCTTTCTTT.

This clonotype appeared many times. V and J are TRBV3-1 and TRBJ2-5; perhaps TRBD1 as D (6 bases). The CDR3 runs to 14 residues. Trimming took 4 bases from V and 4 from J, leaving 13 bases between them. Per germline, CDR1 LGHDT and CDR2 YNNKEL (reference sequence). The CDR3 DNA reads TGTGCCAGCAGCCCAACGACAGGAGGAGAGACCCAGTACTTC. Translating it yields CASSPTTGGETQYF.